One and the same sample provided the 22 T cell receptor beta chains below, sequenced in a study of control samples from healthy donors and cancer patients. Measured with immunoSEQ multiplex PCR; TCRdb has only the in-frame clones, and not every one. The sample has about 12,000 clones, approximately 93% seen once; the top ten hold 25% to 30%. The sample comprised PBMCs. The receptors were gathered from a man in his 70s with head and neck cancer.

The rearrangement links TRBV18 to TRBJ2-7; 7 positions match TRBD1. This CDR3 has 15 amino acids. Per the germline V gene, CDR1 is KGHSH and CDR2 is LQKENI. V lost 0 bases and J lost 2; bases outside the gene matches: 4. CDR3 in DNA: TGTGCCAGCTCACCACCACAAGGGGGCCCCTACGAGCAGTACTTC. Translating gives CASSPPQGGPYEQYF.

This chain connects TRBV28 to TRBJ1-3; 7 positions match TRBD1. This CDR3 is built from 15 residues. With V trimmed by 7 bases and J by 6 bases, 12 bases remained unmatched. The V gene's germline CDR1 is MDHEN and CDR2 SYDVKM. The CDR3 coding sequence is TGTGCCAGCACCCAGGGGGGACAGCGTCAAAACACCATATATTTT. This translates into CASTQGGQRQNTIYF.

This chain links TRBV12-3 or TRBV12-4 with TRBJ2-3; D unclear. V was trimmed by 3 bases and J by 1 base, leaving 2 bases between them. This CDR3 spans 12 amino acids. The CDR3 protein is CASSFGTDTQYF. The CDR3 nucleotides read TGTGCCAGCAGTTTTGGCACAGATACGCAGTATTTT.

V gene TRBV29-1 combines with J gene TRBJ2-1; 8 nucleotides align to TRBD2. Germline loops: CDR1 SQVTM, CDR2 ANQGSEA. The CDR3 sequence is 14 residues long. The junction had 9 bases not matched to a gene; V was cut back by 5 bases and J by 6 bases. This CDR3 reads CSVFGGARFNEQFF. CDR3 in DNA: TGCAGCGTTTTCGGGGGGGCTCGTTTCAATGAGCAGTTCTTC.

The chain employs TRBV6-5 and TRBJ2-1; 8 nucleotides align to TRBD1. CDR3 length: 12 residues. V was clipped by 11 bases and J by 2 bases; unmatched bases: 2. In germline, CDR1 is MNHEY, CDR2 SVGAGI. The CDR3, as DNA: TGTGCCGAGGGACAGGCCTACAATGAGCAGTTCTTC. Encoded protein: CAEGQAYNEQFF.

This chain's CDR3 is CSASPGEAQHF. DNA for the CDR3: TGCAGTGCTTCCCCGGGGGAAGCCCAGCATTTT. The rearrangement uses TRBV20-1 and TRBJ1-5; TRBD1 might be the D (5 bases). Germline V gene sequence: CDR1 DFQATT, CDR2 SNEGSKA (reference sequence). Between the trimmed V and J ends, which lost 5 bases and 11 bases, there was a span of 13 bases. This CDR3 contains 11 residues.

The J gene is TRBJ1-6, the V gene TRBV6-5, with 7 positions matching TRBD1. This CDR3 has 14 residues. J gave up 7 bases and V 6 bases, and 6 bases lay outside the gene matches. Germline CDR1 MNHEY, CDR2 SVGAGI. The CDR3 DNA follows: TGTGCCAGCAGAGCAACAGGGGAGAATTCACCCCTCCACTTT. Translation gives CASRATGENSPLHF.

This clone was seen just once. CDR3 in amino acids: CASSPRQGVSSGNTIYF. Written as DNA, the CDR3 is TGTGCCAGCTCACCAAGACAGGGTGTCAGCTCTGGAAACACCATATATTTT. The chain combines TRBV18 with TRBJ1-3; TRBD1 agrees at 7 bases. J gave up 0 bases and V 2 bases, and 7 bases lay outside the gene matches. Germline V gene lookup returns CDR1 KGHSH and CDR2 LQKENI. The CDR3 contains 17 residues.

The chain carries TRBV2 and TRBJ1-1, with TRBD1 identical over 8 bases. Germline V gene sequence: CDR1 SNHLY, CDR2 FYNNEI. V was pared by 6 bases and J by 5 bases, with 8 bases of the junction left unmatched. The CDR3 loop spans 14 amino acids. The CDR3 loop is CASSQTGGRTEAFF. The CDR3 DNA reads as TGTGCCAGCAGCCAAACAGGGGGTCGGACTGAAGCTTTCTTT.

The genes are TRBV6-5 and TRBJ1-2; a weak D match, TRBD1 (6 bases). Trimming removed 6 bases from V and 6 bases from J, with 17 bases in between. Germline CDR1 is MNHEY and CDR2 is SVGAGI. The CDR3 extends over 14 amino acids. The CDR3 DNA sequence: TGTGCCAGCAGACCGTGGACAGAAAGGAATGGCTACACCTTC. Translating it yields CASRPWTERNGYTF.

The gene calls are TRBV28 and TRBJ1-3; D is possibly TRBD1 (6 bases). The CDR3 has 14 residues. V dropped 4 bases and J dropped 5 bases, with 12 bases sitting between them. Per germline, CDR1 MDHEN and CDR2 SYDVKM. This CDR3 reads CASSSGDRRNTIYF. CDR3 bases: TGTGCCAGCAGTTCGGGTGACAGGCGAAACACCATATATTTT.

The V call is TRBV9, the J call TRBJ1-4; D might be TRBD1 (5 bases). Germline V gene lookup returns CDR1 SGDLS and CDR2 YYNGEE. The CDR3 consists of 15 residues. Trimming shortened V by 5 bases and J by 3 bases, and 14 bases separated the two germline ends. CDR3 sequence reads: CASSGSTVANEKLFF. In DNA form, the CDR3 reads TGTGCCAGCAGTGGATCGACAGTGGCTAATGAAAAACTGTTTTTT.

CDR3 bases: TGTGCCAGCAGCTTACAGGGGGCTGGGAACACTGAAGCTTTCTTT. This translates into CASSLQGAGNTEAFF. V is TRBV7-9 and J is TRBJ1-1; 8 bases line up with TRBD1. The V gene's germline CDR1 is SEHNR and CDR2 FQNEAQ (reference sequence). This CDR3 is built from 15 residues. V lost 2 bases to trimming and J lost 1 base; unmatched junction nucleotides: 3.

This sequence joins TRBV6-5 and TRBJ1-4; D not certain. The germline V and J ends were trimmed by 7 bases and 5 bases, with 11 bases remaining between them. The CDR3 is made up of 13 amino acids. Germline values: CDR1 MNHEY, CDR2 SVGAGI. The CDR3 DNA follows: TGTGCCAGCAAGTCGGACGGGAATGAAAAACTGTTTTTT. This sequence encodes CASKSDGNEKLFF.

The chain has TRBV5-8 and TRBJ2-7; no firm D call. V lost 0 bases to trimming and J lost 3 bases, with 7 bases between them. CDR1 is SGHTS, CDR2 YDEGEE, per germline. The CDR3 is made up of 13 amino acids. For the CDR3, the DNA is TGTGCCAGCAGCTTGGACACAGACTACGAGCAGTACTTC. Translating gives CASSLDTDYEQYF. The full variable domain, rest sourced from reference TRBV5-8 and TRBJ2-7, is EAGVTQSPTHLIKTRGQQATLRCSPISGHTSVYWYQQALGLGLQFLLWYDEGEERNRGNFPPRFSGRQFPNYSSELNVNALELEDSALYLCASSLDTDYEQYFGPGTRLTVT.

The table lists this clone with a count of one. J is TRBJ1-3 and V is TRBV30; 7 nucleotides match TRBD1. The trim removed 1 base at V and 0 bases at J, leaving 6 bases unmatched. Germline V gene data show CDR1 as GTSNPN and CDR2 as SVGIG (reference sequence). The CDR3 loop spans 16 amino acids. The CDR3: CAWSGKGATSGNTIYF. The CDR3 coding sequence is TGTGCCTGGAGTGGTAAGGGGGCGACCTCTGGAAACACCATATATTTT.

The rearrangement links TRBV27 to TRBJ1-2; D call uncertain. Per germline, CDR1 MNHEY and CDR2 SMNVEV (reference sequence). V was trimmed by 3 bases and J by 8 bases, leaving 13 bases between them. The CDR3 consists of 13 residues. For the CDR3, the DNA is TGTGCCAGCAGTTTCGTTCGACGGAGAGGCTACACCTTC. Translation gives CASSFVRRRGYTF.

This chain links TRBV6-5 with TRBJ1-2, with D possibly matching TRBD1 (6 bases). The CDR3 runs 11 residues. Germline CDR1 is MNHEY and CDR2 is SVGAGI. Trimming left V 5 bases short and J 7 bases short, with 8 bases between. The CDR3, as DNA: TGTGCCAGCAGTCAGGGGTTTGGCTACACCTTC. Its protein is CASSQGFGYTF.

Details on this clone: A read error may account for a junction end that differs from germline. At the DNA level, this CDR3 is encoded by other sequences in the same sample as well. The CDR3: CASSEYEGDGTSYEQYF. DNA of the CDR3: TGCGCCAGCAGTGAATACGAAGGGGATGGTACCTCCTACGAGCAGTACTTC. V and J are TRBV6-1 and TRBJ2-7; D perhaps matches TRBD1 (5 bases). The germline V gene has CDR1 MNHNS and CDR2 SASEGT. The CDR3 extends over 17 amino acids.

The chain uses TRBV7-2 and TRBJ2-1; D ambiguous. The germline V gene has CDR1 SGHTA and CDR2 FQGNSA. V lost 2 bases and J lost 4, with 12 bases in between. The CDR3 contains 15 residues. The CDR3 spells CASSLSYSPYNEQFF. CDR3 DNA: TGTGCCAGCAGCTTATCGTACTCACCTTACAATGAGCAGTTCTTC.

This clone was seen just once. The chain combines TRBV6-5 with TRBJ2-7; weak D call: TRBD1 (6 bases). Between the trimmed V and J ends, which lost 8 bases and 4 bases, there was a span of 9 bases. The germline CDR1 and CDR2 sequences are MNHEY and SVGAGI. This CDR3 has 11 residues. This chain's CDR3 is CASRGQYEQYF. The DNA for the CDR3 is TGTGCCAGCCGAGGACAGTACGAGCAGTACTTC.

The chain is built from TRBV19 and TRBJ2-3, with 7 nucleotides matching TRBD2. This CDR3 region has 16 residues. Germline loops: CDR1 LNHDA, CDR2 SQIVND (reference sequence). V shed 3 bases, J shed 1 base, and the junction held 7 bases outside the gene matches. The DNA for the CDR3 is TGTGCCAGTAGTATTATCGGCAGCGGGGGCACAGATACGCAGTATTTT. Amino acids: CASSIIGSGGTDTQYF.